These 12 T cell receptor beta chains share one sample of origin, sequenced in a study of CD8+CD57+ T cells in acquired aplastic anemia. Genomic DNA served as template for TCR beta VDJ and CDR3 profiling. TCRdb re-derived calls from the reads in MiXCR, one entry per CDR3 protein. Here the sample spans roughly 98,000 distinct CDR3 sequences, 55% to 70% being singletons. All patients picked for sequencing had shown, by flow cytometry, an expansion of CD8+CD57+ cells. What was sequenced was sorted CD4+, CD8+, or CD8+CD57+ T cells (not recorded which) from PBMCs. These receptors came from a human donor with aplastic anemia.

This chain connects TRBV25-1 to TRBJ1-6, with no clear D. V lost 1 base to trimming and J lost 13 bases, with 17 bases between them. CDR1 is MGHDK, CDR2 SYGVNS, per germline. CDR3 length equals 15 residues. In nucleotides, the CDR3 is TGTGCCAGCAGTGAATTATGGGGAGTTGGGTCTCCCCTCCACTTT. This translates into CASSELWGVGSPLHF.

This clonotype was counted a few times. The gene calls are TRBV24-1 and TRBJ2-7; D may match TRBD1 or TRBD2 (5 bases each). V lost 3 bases and J lost 1, with 12 bases in between. This CDR3 region has 15 residues. CDR1 is KGHDR, CDR2 SFDVKD, per germline. CDR3 region: CATSDPGRPSYEQYF. The CDR3 region has the DNA TGTGCCACCAGTGATCCGGGACGACCGTCCTACGAGCAGTACTTC.

This chain connects TRBV9 to TRBJ2-7; the D gene is possibly TRBD1 (6 bases). The V and J ends lost 4 bases and 0 bases respectively, with 14 bases between them. The CDR3 length is 15 residues. Per germline, CDR1 SGDLS and CDR2 YYNGEE. The DNA of the CDR3 is TGTGCCAGCAGCAACTCCGGGACACTCTCCTACGAGCAGTACTTC. Amino acid sequence: CASSNSGTLSYEQYF.

This sequence joins TRBV20-1 and TRBJ1-3, with 8 bases that match TRBD1. The CDR3 is 13 amino acids. V lost 3 bases, J lost 9 bases, and 7 bases stayed unmatched. Germline V gives CDR1 DFQATT, CDR2 SNEGSKA (reference sequence). In DNA, the CDR3 is TGCAGTGCTAGGGGGCAGGGGGCACTCACCATATATTTT. Translation gives CSARGQGALTIYF.

The chain employs TRBV2 and TRBJ2-1; D might be TRBD1 or TRBD2, each matching 6 bases. Germline V gives CDR1 SNHLY, CDR2 FYNNEI. With 5 bases removed from V and 9 bases from J, the gap between germline ends came to 11 bases. The length of the CDR3 is 12 residues. This CDR3 is CASSLGGTEQFF. Written as DNA, the CDR3 is TGTGCCAGCAGTCTGGGGGGCACTGAGCAGTTCTTC.

This sequence joins TRBV10-3 and TRBJ2-2; TRBD1 agrees at 12 bases. The junction had 3 bases not matched to a gene; V was cut back by 6 bases and J by 7 bases. This CDR3 contains 14 residues. Germline CDR1 and CDR2: ENHRY and SYGVKD. CDR3 sequence (DNA): TGTGCCATCAGGGGACAGGGGGCCGTCGGGGAGCTGTTTTTT. Amino acids: CAIRGQGAVGELFF.

The V and J genes are TRBV20-1 and TRBJ2-3, with 7 bases aligning to TRBD2. The germline V gene has CDR1 DFQATT and CDR2 SNEGSKA (reference sequence). This CDR3 is built from 15 residues. Unmatched junction bases numbered 12, after V lost 6 bases and J lost 3 bases. CDR3 nucleotides: TGCAGTGCGACGCCCGGACTAGACATAACAGATACGCAGTATTTT. Translation: CSATPGLDITDTQYF.

The chain uses TRBV5-1 and TRBJ2-5, with a tentative D call TRBD2 (5 bases). Germline CDR1 and CDR2: SGHRS and YFSETQ. Between the trimmed V and J ends, which lost 2 bases and 3 bases, there was a span of 8 bases. This CDR3 comprises 13 residues. CDR3 in amino acids: CASSLLLEETQYF. CDR3 sequence (DNA): TGCGCCAGCAGCTTACTACTAGAAGAGACCCAGTACTTC.

This clonotype was observed many times. V usage is TRBV16 and J usage is TRBJ2-7; D gene ambiguous. The CDR3 has 12 amino acids. Germline V lookup: CDR1 KGHSY, CDR2 FQNENV. The germline V and J ends were trimmed by 1 base and 3 bases, with 4 bases remaining between them. CDR3: CASSQFSYEQYF. As DNA, the CDR3 is TGTGCCAGCAGCCAATTTAGCTACGAGCAGTACTTC.

This chain uses TRBV2 with TRBJ1-5; possibly TRBD1 for D (5 bases). This CDR3 is built from 14 residues. The V gene lost 8 bases and the J gene lost 6 bases, with 17 bases spanning the gap. Looked up from germline, CDR1 is SNHLY and CDR2 is FYNNEI. CDR3 coding DNA: TGTGCCAGCGGAATAAACGGGGCGATTCAGCCCCAGCATTTT. Residues: CASGINGAIQPQHF.

The rearrangement links TRBV6-4 to TRBJ2-6; 9 bases line up with TRBD1. The length of the CDR3 is 16 residues. Germline CDR1 and CDR2: MRHNA and SNTAGT. V was clipped by 2 bases and J by 2 bases; unmatched bases: 1. CDR3 in amino acids: CASSDTGGAGANVLTF. Here the CDR3 DNA reads TGTGCCAGCAGTGACACAGGGGGCGCTGGGGCCAACGTCCTGACTTTC.

This clonotype was observed once. The chain uses TRBV20-1 and TRBJ1-4; no firm D call. CDR3 size: 13 residues. CDR1 and CDR2 (germline): DFQATT, SNEGSKA (reference sequence). Trimming pared 6 bases from V and 6 bases from J, leaving 14 bases between. The CDR3 DNA is TGCAGTGCCAAGACGGGATTCGATGAAAAACTGTTTTTT. Its protein product is CSAKTGFDEKLFF.